This is a list of T cell receptor beta chains from one sample in a study of cytomegalovirus exposure and HLA in healthy donors. Sequencing was performed with immunoSEQ multiplex PCR; in TCRdb, only in-frame clones are kept and a portion is missing. The table lists over 150,000 clones, 75% to 85% of them singletons. Sequenced: PBMCs. The receptor set was obtained from a woman in her forties or fifties in good health and CMV-seronegative. Each CDR3 is given with its conserved first and last residue. The order of the fields is J gene, clone size, V gene, D gene, CDR3 protein, CDR3 DNA. A D gene is named only where the DNA matches it firmly. Size is omitted from some rows. Given values are once, few, many or a class for expanded clones.

j_gene: TRBJ1-2; abundance: NA; v_gene: TRBV7-2; d_gene: TRBD1; CDR3aa: CASSLSDRGYGYTF; CDR3nt: TGTGCCAGCAGCTTAAGTGACAGGGGTTATGGCTACACCTTC
j_gene: TRBJ1-5; abundance: NA; v_gene: TRBV5-1; d_gene: TRBD1; CDR3aa: CASSLDQGDTRRFREPQHF; CDR3nt: TGCGCCAGCAGCTTGGACCAGGGGGATACTAGGAGATTTAGGGAGCCCCAGCATTTT
j_gene: TRBJ1-3; abundance: once; v_gene: TRBV5-8; d_gene: NA; CDR3aa: CASSVTSGNTIYF; CDR3nt: TGTGCCAGCAGCGTGACATCTGGAAACACCATATATTTT
j_gene: TRBJ1-3; abundance: NA; v_gene: TRBV21-1; d_gene: NA; CDR3aa: CASSKTGRSGNTIYF; CDR3nt: TGTGCCAGCAGCAAAACAGGACGCTCTGGAAACACCATATATTTT
j_gene: TRBJ2-5; abundance: NA; v_gene: TRBV25-1; d_gene: TRBD1; CDR3aa: CASSALQGAQETQYF; CDR3nt: TGTGCCAGCAGTGCGCTACAGGGGGCCCAAGAGACCCAGTACTTC
j_gene: TRBJ1-1; abundance: few; v_gene: TRBV19; d_gene: NA; CDR3aa: CASSAGRTRMNTEAFF; CDR3nt: TGTGCCAGTAGTGCCGGACGGACTCGGATGAACACTGAAGCTTTCTTT
j_gene: TRBJ1-6; abundance: NA; v_gene: TRBV5-6; d_gene: NA; CDR3aa: CASSLVGYNSPLHF; CDR3nt: TGTGCCAGCAGCTTGGTCGGTTATAATTCACCCCTCCACTTT
j_gene: TRBJ2-1; abundance: NA; v_gene: TRBV5-4; d_gene: TRBD2; CDR3aa: CASSFGTSGRAIRNEQFF; CDR3nt: TGTGCCAGCAGCTTTGGGACTAGCGGGAGGGCTATCCGCAATGAGCAGTTCTTC
j_gene: TRBJ1-2; abundance: NA; v_gene: TRBV7-9; d_gene: NA; CDR3aa: CASSSQSLYGYTF; CDR3nt: TGTGCCAGCAGTTCTCAGTCGCTCTATGGCTACACCTTC
j_gene: TRBJ2-2; abundance: NA; v_gene: TRBV27; d_gene: NA; CDR3aa: CASSSGMKGTGELFF; CDR3nt: TGTGCCAGCAGTTCCGGGATGAAAGGCACCGGGGAGCTGTTTTTT
j_gene: TRBJ2-5; abundance: once; v_gene: TRBV7-2; d_gene: NA; CDR3aa: CASTQTGFQETQYF; CDR3nt: TGTGCCAGCACCCAAACGGGATTTCAAGAGACCCAGTACTTC
j_gene: TRBJ2-1; abundance: NA; v_gene: TRBV30; d_gene: NA; CDR3aa: CAWIRGNEQFF; CDR3nt: TGTGCCTGGATACGGGGTAATGAGCAGTTCTTC
j_gene: TRBJ2-3; abundance: NA; v_gene: TRBV14; d_gene: TRBD2; CDR3aa: CASSQDRGLAGDFRSTDTQYF; CDR3nt: TGTGCCAGCAGCCAAGATCGAGGACTAGCGGGAGACTTTAGAAGCACAGATACGCAGTATTTT
j_gene: TRBJ1-3; abundance: NA; v_gene: TRBV19; d_gene: NA; CDR3aa: CASSTGGGGNTIYF; CDR3nt: TGTGCCAGTAGTACGGGGGGCGGCGGAAACACCATATATTTT
j_gene: TRBJ1-1; abundance: NA; v_gene: TRBV6-1; d_gene: NA; CDR3aa: CASSEGQSGTEAFF; CDR3nt: TGTGCCAGCAGTGAAGGACAGTCGGGTACTGAAGCTTTCTTT
j_gene: TRBJ2-3; abundance: NA; v_gene: TRBV4-3; d_gene: TRBD1; CDR3aa: CASSQYGTGGLTDTQYF; CDR3nt: TGCGCCAGCAGCCAGTACGGGACAGGCGGACTCACAGATACGCAGTATTTT
j_gene: TRBJ2-1; abundance: NA; v_gene: TRBV19; d_gene: TRBD2; CDR3aa: CASTRAGAGDEQFF; CDR3nt: TGTGCCAGTACGAGGGCGGGAGCGGGTGATGAGCAGTTCTTC
j_gene: TRBJ1-1; abundance: NA; v_gene: TRBV19; d_gene: NA; CDR3aa: CASSIVSFNTEAFF; CDR3nt: TGTGCCAGTAGTATTGTCAGTTTTAACACTGAAGCTTTCTTT
j_gene: TRBJ2-2; abundance: once; v_gene: TRBV6-1; d_gene: NA; CDR3aa: CASSEARPFSPGELFF; CDR3nt: TGTGCCAGCAGTGAAGCTCGGCCGTTTAGCCCCGGGGAGCTGTTTTTT
j_gene: TRBJ1-2; abundance: NA; v_gene: TRBV7-2; d_gene: TRBD1; CDR3aa: CASSSSTGVSGYTF; CDR3nt: TGTGCCAGCAGCTCTTCGACAGGGGTCTCTGGCTACACCTTC
j_gene: TRBJ2-3; abundance: NA; v_gene: TRBV9; d_gene: TRBD1; CDR3aa: CASSGDGTGSGTQYF; CDR3nt: TGTGCCAGCAGCGGGGACGGGACAGGGTCGGGTACGCAGTATTTT
j_gene: TRBJ2-1; abundance: NA; v_gene: TRBV7-9; d_gene: TRBD1; CDR3aa: CASSGRTGLRDEQFF; CDR3nt: TGTGCCAGCAGCGGACGGACAGGGCTTCGGGATGAGCAGTTCTTC
j_gene: TRBJ2-7; abundance: NA; v_gene: TRBV5-6; d_gene: TRBD1; CDR3aa: CASSWRTGRTYEQYF; CDR3nt: TGTGCCAGCAGCTGGAGGACAGGGAGGACCTACGAGCAGTACTTC
j_gene: TRBJ1-2; abundance: NA; v_gene: TRBV28; d_gene: NA; CDR3aa: CASRKTDRIDGYTF; CDR3nt: TGTGCCAGCAGGAAAACCGACAGGATCGATGGCTACACCTTC
j_gene: TRBJ1-1; abundance: NA; v_gene: TRBV18; d_gene: NA; CDR3aa: CASSPLQDTEAFF; CDR3nt: TGTGCCAGCTCACCGCTGCAGGACACTGAAGCTTTCTTT
j_gene: TRBJ2-3; abundance: once; v_gene: TRBV19; d_gene: NA; CDR3aa: CASSLGRGDTQYF; CDR3nt: TGTGCCAGTAGTTTGGGACGGGGGGATACGCAGTATTTT
j_gene: TRBJ2-2; abundance: NA; v_gene: TRBV13; d_gene: TRBD2; CDR3aa: CASSLAGTSGGNTGELFF; CDR3nt: TGTGCCAGCAGCCTAGCCGGGACTAGCGGGGGGAACACCGGGGAGCTGTTTTTT
j_gene: TRBJ2-6; abundance: NA; v_gene: TRBV4-3; d_gene: NA; CDR3aa: CASSPSEGSGANVLTF; CDR3nt: TGCGCCAGCAGCCCCTCGGAGGGCTCTGGGGCCAACGTCCTGACTTTC
j_gene: TRBJ2-3; abundance: once; v_gene: TRBV9; d_gene: TRBD2; CDR3aa: CASSEGTSLLTDTQYF; CDR3nt: TGTGCCAGCAGCGAGGGGACTAGCCTATTAACAGATACGCAGTATTTT
j_gene: TRBJ2-3; abundance: NA; v_gene: TRBV7-8; d_gene: TRBD2; CDR3aa: CASSSGLAGADTQYF; CDR3nt: TGTGCCAGCAGCTCGGGACTAGCGGGAGCAGATACGCAGTATTTT
j_gene: TRBJ2-2; abundance: once; v_gene: TRBV28; d_gene: NA; CDR3aa: CASSLLTGGDTGELFF; CDR3nt: TGTGCCAGCAGTTTACTCACAGGGGGGGACACCGGGGAGCTGTTTTTT
j_gene: TRBJ1-1; abundance: NA; v_gene: TRBV7-8; d_gene: NA; CDR3aa: CASDTGSDTEAFF; CDR3nt: TGTGCCAGCGATACAGGGAGTGACACTGAAGCTTTCTTT
j_gene: TRBJ1-4; abundance: NA; v_gene: TRBV7-9; d_gene: TRBD1; CDR3aa: CASSPPGQGNEKLFF; CDR3nt: TGTGCCAGCAGTCCCCCGGGACAGGGTAATGAAAAACTGTTTTTT
j_gene: TRBJ2-1; abundance: once; v_gene: TRBV15; d_gene: NA; CDR3aa: CATSRERPGGSYNEQFF; CDR3nt: TGTGCCACCAGCAGAGAGAGGCCCGGAGGCTCCTACAATGAGCAGTTCTTC
j_gene: TRBJ2-7; abundance: NA; v_gene: TRBV4-3; d_gene: NA; CDR3aa: CASSQALTISYEQYF; CDR3nt: TGCGCCAGCAGCCAAGCCCTAACGATCTCCTACGAGCAGTACTTC
j_gene: TRBJ2-1; abundance: NA; v_gene: TRBV7-2; d_gene: NA; CDR3aa: CASSLTGSSYNEQFF; CDR3nt: TGTGCCAGCAGCTTAACAGGGAGCTCCTACAATGAGCAGTTCTTC
j_gene: TRBJ2-1; abundance: few; v_gene: TRBV9; d_gene: TRBD2; CDR3aa: CASSVGWEGNEQFF; CDR3nt: TGTGCCAGCAGCGTGGGGTGGGAGGGGAATGAGCAGTTCTTC
j_gene: TRBJ2-1; abundance: NA; v_gene: TRBV9; d_gene: TRBD1; CDR3aa: CASSVRDRGNEQFF; CDR3nt: TGTGCCAGCAGCGTTCGGGACAGGGGTAATGAGCAGTTCTTC
j_gene: TRBJ2-3; abundance: NA; v_gene: TRBV28; d_gene: TRBD2; CDR3aa: CATGTSLVTDTQYF; CDR3nt: TGTGCTACCGGGACTAGTCTGGTCACAGATACGCAGTATTTT
j_gene: TRBJ1-1; abundance: few; v_gene: TRBV20-1; d_gene: NA; CDR3aa: CSATGVTEAFF; CDR3nt: TGCAGTGCTACAGGGGTCACTGAAGCTTTCTTT
j_gene: TRBJ2-3; abundance: NA; v_gene: TRBV5-4; d_gene: NA; CDR3aa: CASSLAQDTQYF; CDR3nt: TGTGCCAGCAGCTTGGCCCAAGATACGCAGTATTTT
j_gene: TRBJ2-3; abundance: NA; v_gene: TRBV27; d_gene: NA; CDR3aa: CASSGGLFHTQYF; CDR3nt: TGTGCCAGCAGTGGTGGACTCTTTCATACGCAGTATTTT
j_gene: TRBJ1-5; abundance: NA; v_gene: TRBV15; d_gene: NA; CDR3aa: CATSRGRAGNQPQHF; CDR3nt: TGTGCCACCAGCCGAGGCAGGGCCGGCAATCAGCCCCAGCATTTT
j_gene: TRBJ1-1; abundance: NA; v_gene: TRBV2; d_gene: NA; CDR3aa: CASSDRREAFF; CDR3nt: TGTGCCAGCAGTGACCGTCGGGAAGCTTTCTTT
j_gene: TRBJ2-5; abundance: NA; v_gene: TRBV7-2; d_gene: TRBD1; CDR3aa: CASSLEGDRGRLAQETQYF; CDR3nt: TGTGCCAGCAGCTTAGAAGGGGACAGGGGGCGCCTTGCACAAGAGACCCAGTACTTC
j_gene: TRBJ1-3; abundance: NA; v_gene: TRBV10-3; d_gene: NA; CDR3aa: CAISVSLPQTSSGNTIYF; CDR3nt: TGTGCCATCAGTGTATCCCTCCCCCAGACTAGCTCTGGAAACACCATATATTTT
j_gene: TRBJ1-3; abundance: NA; v_gene: TRBV9; d_gene: TRBD1; CDR3aa: CASSGAGTVGNTIYF; CDR3nt: TGTGCCAGCAGCGGGGCTGGGACAGTTGGAAACACCATATATTTT
j_gene: TRBJ2-5; abundance: NA; v_gene: TRBV25-1; d_gene: TRBD2; CDR3aa: CASTGLIAGGQETQYF; CDR3nt: TGTGCCAGCACCGGGCTAATAGCGGGAGGGCAAGAGACCCAGTACTTC